This TCR beta chain is from a study of technical replicates of blood from a handful of donors. TCRdb's copy holds only in-frame clones and misses some; the assay was immunoSEQ multiplex PCR. The sample gives approximately 75,000 clones, about 81% of which show up once; 3% to 5% is in the top ten. The ends lost 4 bases at V and 1 base at J; junction bases unmatched: 4. Germline loops: CDR1 SGHRS, CDR2 YFSETQ. CDR3 size: 15 residues. The source material was PBMCs. V usage is TRBV5-1 and J usage is TRBJ2-2; 7 nucleotides match TRBD2. The clonotype was recovered from a human donor in good health. Some clones in this sample may be carry-over from other donors' samples. The CDR3 loop reads CASSGGDQNTGELFF. In DNA, the CDR3 is TGCGCCAGCAGCGGGGGGGACCAGAACACCGGGGAGCTGTTTTTT.